This is a list of T cell receptor beta chains from one sample in a study of cytomegalovirus exposure and HLA in healthy donors. The data were produced by immunoSEQ multiplex PCR, yet TCRdb's version contains in-frame clones alone and is incomplete. The sample includes some 150,000 clones, over 70% of them seen just once. The source material was PBMCs. The receptors originated from a man in his forties in good health and CMV-seropositive. Each CDR3 is given with its conserved first and last residue. The order of the fields is V gene, CDR3 protein.

V gene: TRBV5-6; CDR3 protein: CASSSTGGEGYNEQFF
V gene: TRBV27; CDR3 protein: CASRWTSGVTEQYF
V gene: TRBV5-6; CDR3 protein: CASSLVARMNTEAFF
V gene: TRBV27; CDR3 protein: CASSPGQTNQPQHF
V gene: TRBV2; CDR3 protein: CASSERRGGGSGELFF
V gene: TRBV27; CDR3 protein: CASRGTASTDTQYF
V gene: TRBV15; CDR3 protein: CATSVLAGKETQYF
V gene: TRBV9; CDR3 protein: CASSKQGSSYNEQFF
V gene: TRBV6-5; CDR3 protein: CASSLTLNTEAFF
V gene: TRBV19; CDR3 protein: CASIERWDRVSQPQHF
V gene: TRBV7-9; CDR3 protein: CASSPLLFSSYEQYF
V gene: TRBV4-3; CDR3 protein: CASSPGLGLDLLTDTQYF
V gene: TRBV2; CDR3 protein: CASSGTSGDWNEQFF
V gene: TRBV25-1; CDR3 protein: CASSGGQGGFTDTQYF
V gene: TRBV7-9; CDR3 protein: CASQGDGYTF
V gene: TRBV2; CDR3 protein: CASSGWASSYNEQFF
V gene: TRBV4-3; CDR3 protein: CASSRSGTGGTEAFF
V gene: TRBV19; CDR3 protein: CASSIHSLWETQYF
V gene: TRBV18; CDR3 protein: CASSPPLPSKDSSYEQYF
V gene: TRBV2; CDR3 protein: CAGRQSGNQPQHF
V gene: TRBV7-2; CDR3 protein: CASSPRLAGGYNEQFF
V gene: TRBV14; CDR3 protein: CASSQLTGELYGYTF
V gene: TRBV11-2; CDR3 protein: CASSLASTGGNQPQHF
V gene: TRBV25-1; CDR3 protein: CASSEPGGAGEKLFF
V gene: TRBV11-3; CDR3 protein: CASSPQQTGGWKNQPQHF
V gene: TRBV28; CDR3 protein: CASSPGLGGQFF
V gene: TRBV19; CDR3 protein: CATSVLAGGGEQFF
V gene: TRBV11-2; CDR3 protein: CASSPPRWERGFTGELFF
V gene: TRBV7-6; CDR3 protein: CASSLEGLAGVTGELFF
V gene: TRBV5-1; CDR3 protein: CASSLVFGGPPGELFF
V gene: TRBV5-4; CDR3 protein: CASSLTGGETQYF
V gene: TRBV2; CDR3 protein: CASSEAFERRGTDTQYF
V gene: TRBV10-2; CDR3 protein: CASTSGTAYNEQFF
V gene: TRBV2; CDR3 protein: CASSEGTGGGETQYF
V gene: TRBV4-3; CDR3 protein: CASSQDRSASGNEKLFF
V gene: TRBV19; CDR3 protein: CASSIAGVVGYTF
V gene: TRBV21-1; CDR3 protein: CASSKRGLGGNQPQHF
V gene: TRBV28; CDR3 protein: CASSPEDTTNEKLFF
V gene: TRBV7-2; CDR3 protein: CASSLLAGIKISGEQFF
V gene: TRBV30; CDR3 protein: CAWSVTTPNTEAFF
V gene: TRBV5-1; CDR3 protein: CASSFLTDTQYF
V gene: TRBV6-1; CDR3 protein: CASSVDRVRTEAFF
V gene: TRBV7-2; CDR3 protein: CASSLGGHRGNQPQHF
V gene: TRBV27; CDR3 protein: CASSLSPGQGMRSYTF